This TCR beta chain was retrieved from a study of cytomegalovirus exposure and HLA in healthy donors. Study-wide points: The authors later linked a missense DCLRE1C variant to TCR beta V- and J-gene trimming.

With 1 base clipped from V and 2 bases from J, the junction kept 2 bases outside the gene matches. Germline V gives CDR1 SEHNR, CDR2 FQNEAQ (reference sequence). CDR3 length equals 15 residues. The sample holds a few counts of this clone. Its target is unknown. Vbeta (60) and Jbeta (13) primers were used in the PCR. Sequenced by immunoSEQ multiplex PCR; TCRdb stores in-frame clones only, minus some. The sample consists of about 180,000 clones, under 85% of them appearing once. This TCR came from a male donor in good health and CMV-seronegative. The source material was PBMCs. This chain links TRBV7-9 with TRBJ2-3, with TRBD2 identical over 8 bases. The DNA for the CDR3 is TGTGCCAGCAGCTTAGGAGCGGGGGTCACAGATACGCAGTATTTT. This sequence encodes CASSLGAGVTDTQYF.